This TCR beta chain was recovered during a study of beta chain features in type 1 diabetes. Overall study context: Across every sample, roughly 100 million sorted cells were examined in total.

Post-sort purity exceeded 98% for all sorted populations. Germline CDR1 reads LNHNV; CDR2 reads YYDKDF (reference sequence). The V end lost 2 bases, the J end lost 1 base, and 3 bases lay between the germline ends. The CDR3 covers 13 residues. As every portion of the isolated RNA was reverse transcribed, the sequencing read expressed TCRB transcripts. Clones were read by immunoSEQ multiplex PCR, and TCRdb kept only the in-frame ones, dropping some. The table lists 900,000 or so clones, 15% to 20% of them singletons. Sequencing was done on a sample of naive CD4+ T cells from blood. The rearrangement uses TRBV15 and TRBJ1-5; D ambiguous. The source is a woman younger than 30 in good health. The CDR3 coding sequence is TGTGCCACCAGCAGACTGAGCAATCAGCCCCAGCATTTT. Translated: CATSRLSNQPQHF.